This TCR beta chain appears in the sequencing data of a study of blood T cells in healthy people across ages. CDR1 is SQVTM, CDR2 ANQGSEA, per germline. The V segment lost 0 bases and the J segment 2 bases; nucleotides outside the gene matches: 10. This CDR3 has 17 amino acids. Alongside a J-beta primer mix, a sample-barcoded 5' primer served in a second PCR lasting 7 to 11 cycles. TCRdb called the 5' RACE reads again in MiXCR, with one record for every CDR3 protein. There are around 1,700,000 distinct CDR3 sequences in the sample; 28% occur only once, and 7.7% lies in the top ten. Healthy Caucasian individuals from Russia aged roughly 6 to 95 were enrolled as donors. Per-sample PBMC isolation yielded at least 6.5 million cells. Samples each had at least 5 micrograms of total RNA extracted.

This TCR was recovered from a woman aged 25 to 39 in good health. V and J are TRBV29-1 and TRBJ1-2, with 9 bases that match TRBD1. The sample consisted of blood. The CDR3: CSVEDSLTGGLNYGYTF. The CDR3 nucleotides are TGCAGCGTTGAAGATTCTCTGACAGGGGGGCTCAACTATGGCTACACCTTC.